The present entry profiles one TCR beta chain with its context. Its antigen is still unknown. Germline V lookup: CDR1 KGHSH, CDR2 LQKENI. The CDR3 totals 15 residues. Germline trimming cut 3 bases from V and 1 base from J; bases unmatched to any gene: 1. This record belongs to a study of beta chain features in type 1 diabetes. Findings and limits, study-wide: Researchers report that Type 1 diabetes patients had moderately but significantly shorter TCRB CDR3s across all four CD4+ subsets.

Expressed TCRB transcripts were sequenced because the isolated RNA had all been reverse transcribed beforehand. The repertoire was sequenced with immunoSEQ multiplex PCR; TCRdb's copy has only in-frame clones and lacks some. The data contain about 650,000 clones, around 12% of them singletons. The specimen was naive CD4+ T cells from blood. The receptor was isolated from a young man with type 1 diabetes. This chain links TRBV18 with TRBJ1-3, with TRBD1 identical over 9 bases. This chain's CDR3 is CASSPGTGSGNTIYF. The CDR3 DNA reads TGTGCCAGCTCACCCGGGACAGGGTCTGGAAACACCATATATTTT.